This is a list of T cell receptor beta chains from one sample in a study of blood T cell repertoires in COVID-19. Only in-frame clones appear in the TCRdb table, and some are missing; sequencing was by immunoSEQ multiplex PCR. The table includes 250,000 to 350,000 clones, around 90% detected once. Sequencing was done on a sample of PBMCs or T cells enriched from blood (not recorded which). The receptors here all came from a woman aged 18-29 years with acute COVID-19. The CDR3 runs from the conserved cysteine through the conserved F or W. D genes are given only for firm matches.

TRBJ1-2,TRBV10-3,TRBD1,CAISPGTGGNYGYTF,TGTGCCATCAGCCCCGGGACAGGGGGGAACTATGGCTACACCTTC
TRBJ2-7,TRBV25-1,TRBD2,CASSEYRGSEEQYF,TGTGCCAGCAGTGAATATCGCGGGAGTGAAGAGCAGTACTTC
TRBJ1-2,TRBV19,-,CASSTRTVNYGYTF,TGTGCCAGTAGTACTCGGACAGTTAACTATGGCTACACCTTC
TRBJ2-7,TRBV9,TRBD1,CASSQSPGQNSYEQYF,TGTGCCAGCAGCCAATCTCCGGGACAGAACTCCTACGAGCAGTACTTC
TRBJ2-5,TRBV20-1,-,CSAFQETQYF,TGCAGTGCCTTTCAAGAGACCCAGTACTTC
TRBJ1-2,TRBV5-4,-,CASSSSGANYGYTF,TGTGCCAGCAGCTCGTCAGGGGCTAACTATGGCTACACCTTC
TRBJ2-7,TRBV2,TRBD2,CASYVGLAGGEQYF,TGTGCCAGCTATGTGGGACTAGCGGGAGGCGAGCAGTACTTC
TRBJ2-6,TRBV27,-,CASSFGGTGANVLTF,TGTGCCAGCAGTTTCGGCGGCACTGGGGCCAACGTCCTGACTTTC
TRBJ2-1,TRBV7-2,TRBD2,CASSFYGRFTGQFF,TGTGCCAGCAGCTTCTACGGGAGGTTTACTGGGCAGTTCTTC
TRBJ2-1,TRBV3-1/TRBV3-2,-,CASSQVGSGDEQFF,TGTGCCAGCAGCCAAGTTGGGTCCGGGGATGAGCAGTTCTTC
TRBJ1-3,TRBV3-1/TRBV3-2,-,CASSPTGNTIYF,TGTGCCAGCAGCCCCACCGGGAACACCATATATTTT
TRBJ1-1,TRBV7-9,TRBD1,CASSPGTGGTEAFF,TGTGCCAGCAGCCCCGGGACAGGGGGCACTGAAGCTTTCTTT
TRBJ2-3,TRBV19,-,CASSIGDTQYF,TGTGCCAGTAGTATCGGAGATACGCAGTATTTT
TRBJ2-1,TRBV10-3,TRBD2,CAISESVLAGGESSYNEQFF,TGTGCCATCAGTGAGTCAGTTCTAGCGGGAGGGGAGAGCTCCTACAATGAGCAGTTCTTC
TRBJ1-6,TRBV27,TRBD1,CASSLLPGQGNSPLHF,TGTGCCAGCAGTTTGCTCCCGGGACAGGGGAATTCACCCCTCCACTTT
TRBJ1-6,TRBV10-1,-,CASSFGSYNSPLHF,TGCGCCAGTTCTTTCGGGTCCTATAATTCACCCCTCCACTTT
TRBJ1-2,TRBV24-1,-,CATSDPGFNYGYTF,TGTGCCACCAGTGACCCAGGGTTTAACTATGGCTACACCTTC
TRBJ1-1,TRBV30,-,CAWSLGHLNTEAFF,TGTGCCTGGAGCCTGGGACACTTGAACACTGAAGCTTTCTTT
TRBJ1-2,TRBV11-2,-,CASSLEATSGGYTF,TGTGCCAGCAGCTTAGAGGCGACTTCTGGGGGCTACACCTTC
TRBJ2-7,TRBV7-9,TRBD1,CASNPGQGSYEQYF,TGTGCCAGCAACCCGGGACAGGGGTCCTACGAGCAGTACTTC
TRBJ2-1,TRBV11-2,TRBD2,CASTSGLAGIDEQFF,TGTGCCAGCACCTCGGGACTAGCGGGAATCGATGAGCAGTTCTTC
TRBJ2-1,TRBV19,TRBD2,CASSISSGSSYNEQFF,TGTGCCAGTAGTATCTCTAGCGGGAGTTCCTACAATGAGCAGTTCTTC
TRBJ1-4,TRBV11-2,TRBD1,CASSLSDRLEKLFF,TGTGCCAGCAGCTTGTCGGACAGGTTGGAGAAACTGTTTTTT
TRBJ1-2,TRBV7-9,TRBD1,CASSLGGWDRGHGYTF,TGTGCCAGCAGCTTAGGGGGATGGGACAGGGGGCATGGCTACACCTTC
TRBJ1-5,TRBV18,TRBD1,CASSPGQGAQPQHF,TGTGCCAGCTCACCGGGACAGGGTGCTCAGCCCCAGCATTTT
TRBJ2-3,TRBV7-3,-,CASSSGGATDTQYF,TGTGCCAGCAGCTCAGGAGGGGCGACAGATACGCAGTATTTT
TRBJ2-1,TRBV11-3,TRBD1,CASSLRGTGDLFSEQFF,TGTGCCAGCAGCCTTAGGGGGACAGGGGATCTGTTCAGTGAGCAGTTCTTC